The 26 T cell receptor beta chains below come from one sample, sequenced in a study of blood T cells in healthy people across ages (dated by TCRdb to about 2015). The library was produced with 5' RACE. Sequenced on an Illumina HiSeq 2500. A second PCR of about 7 to 12 cycles was performed with a sample-barcoded 5' primer and a J-beta primer mix. TCRdb passed the public sequencing reads through fastp at Q25 and MiXCR, retaining productive beta sequences. Entries are consolidated by CDR3 protein sequence, retaining the most common genes and DNA. This sample has about 630,000 distinct CDR3 sequences in its table, and under 25% of those were observed once. The top ten clones comprise roughly 3.4% of the sample. The sequencing sample was made of blood. These receptors were taken from a man in his 70s in good health.

This clonotype came up a few times. The chain has TRBV4-1 and TRBJ2-7; 7 bases match TRBD2. The V gene's germline CDR1 is MGHRA and CDR2 YSYEKL. Germline trimming cut 2 bases from V and 2 bases from J; bases unmatched to any gene: 9. The CDR3 covers 16 residues. The CDR3 DNA follows: TGCGCCAGCAGCCAACTTCCGACAGCGGGGCCCTACGAGCAGTACTTC. This encodes CASSQLPTAGPYEQYF.

This clonotype occurred a few times. The V and J genes are TRBV20-1 and TRBJ2-2, with D possibly called TRBD1 or TRBD2 (5 bases each). Germline V CDR1 and CDR2: DFQATT, SNEGSKA (reference sequence). The V gene lost 3 bases and the J gene lost 0 bases, with 11 bases spanning the gap. This CDR3 region has 15 residues. CDR3 in amino acids: CSASRGPANTGELFF. The CDR3 DNA sequence: TGCAGTGCTAGTAGGGGACCCGCGAACACCGGGGAGCTGTTTTTT.

V and J are TRBV28 and TRBJ2-5; perhaps D is TRBD1 or TRBD2 (7 bases each). The V end was cut by 6 bases, the J end by 6 bases, with 17 bases between. CDR3 length equals 14 residues. Germline CDR1 MDHEN, CDR2 SYDVKM. CDR3 nucleotide sequence: TGTGCCAGCAGAGGGGAGGGGGCCGGGAAGACCCAGTACTTC. Amino acid sequence: CASRGEGAGKTQYF.

A remark on this clonotype: The junction departs from the called germline gene at one end, perhaps through a read error. CDR3 nucleotide sequence: TGTGCCAGCAGCCGGACCTCAGGCGGTGAAAAACTGCTTTTT. It specifies CASSRTSGGEKLLF. V is TRBV11-2 and J is TRBJ1-4; D gene unclear. This CDR3 comprises 14 residues. Germline V lookup: CDR1 SGHAT, CDR2 FQNNGV.

This clonotype was counted a few times. The chain carries TRBV28 and TRBJ1-6; possible D gene TRBD1, 5 bases. The CDR3 loop spans 12 amino acids. In germline, CDR1 is MDHEN, CDR2 SYDVKM. CDR3 residues: CAAAGHNSPLHF. CDR3 coding DNA: TGTGCTGCGGCGGGGCATAATTCACCCCTCCACTTT.

The chain joins TRBV15 to TRBJ2-1, with TRBD2 identical over 9 bases. This CDR3 spans 19 amino acids. Trimming at V came to 4 bases and at J to 0 bases, leaving 13 bases not matched to a gene. The germline V gene has CDR1 LNHNV and CDR2 YYDKDF (reference sequence). The CDR3 DNA follows: TGTGCCACCAGCAACGGAGATGTTAGCGGGGGTGGCTCCTACAATGAGCAGTTCTTC. It codes for CATSNGDVSGGGSYNEQFF.

Concerning this clonotype itself: One junction end does not reproduce the germline sequence, and a read error may be involved. The V call is TRBV5-1, the J call TRBJ2-7; 10 bases are shared with TRBD1. The germline gives CDR1 SGHRS, CDR2 YFSETQ. There are 15 residues in the CDR3. The chain's CDR3 is CASSAWDRGSYKQYF. The CDR3 DNA sequence: TGCGCCAGCAGCGCCTGGGACAGGGGCTCCTACAAGCAGTACTTC. The full variable domain, rest sourced from reference TRBV5-1 and TRBJ2-7, is KAGVTQTPRYLIKTRGQQVTLSCSPISGHRSVSWYQQTPGQGLQFLFEYFSETQRNKGNFPGRFSGRQFSNSRSEMNVSTLELGDSALYLCASSAWDRGSYKQYFGPGTRLTVT.

This clonotype was seen only a few times. The CDR3 DNA reads TGCAGTGCTAGAGGAGACAGGGGCGACTATGGCTACACCTTC. Protein product: CSARGDRGDYGYTF. The V gene is TRBV20-1, the J gene TRBJ1-2, with TRBD1 matching 8 bases. With 1 base clipped from V and 3 bases from J, the junction kept 4 bases outside the gene matches. The CDR3 is 14 residues long. Germline V lookup: CDR1 DFQATT, CDR2 SNEGSKA (reference sequence).

The rearrangement joins TRBV20-1 to TRBJ2-3; the D gene is possibly TRBD1 (6 bases). Per germline, CDR1 DFQATT and CDR2 SNEGSKA (reference sequence). The CDR3 consists of 14 residues. V shed 0 bases and J shed 5 bases, with 12 bases lying between them. The DNA of the CDR3 is TGCAGTGCTAGAGAGAGGGGGTGGGAAGATACGCAGTATTTT. It encodes CSARERGWEDTQYF.

This clonotype was recorded a few times. V is TRBV3-1 and J is TRBJ2-5, with D possibly being TRBD2 (5 bases). The closer fit of TRBJ2-1 to the DNA end suggests the J call may be wrong. The CDR3 has 16 amino acids. Germline loops: CDR1 LGHDT, CDR2 YNNKEL (reference sequence). DNA of the CDR3: TGTGCCAGCAGCCAAGAATCGGCGGGCCGCTTAAATGAGCAGTTCTTC. Its protein is CASSQESAGRLNEQFF.

This clonotype occurred a few times. The chain links TRBV4-1 to TRBJ2-1; TRBD2 agrees at 11 bases. The CDR3 is made up of 16 amino acids. Germline V gene sequence: CDR1 MGHRA, CDR2 YSYEKL. V trimming: 3 bases; J trimming: 2 bases; junction bases outside the gene matches: 3. The CDR3 loop reads CASSHTSGRTYNEQFF. DNA for the CDR3: TGCGCCAGCAGCCACACTAGCGGGAGAACCTACAATGAGCAGTTCTTC.

As to this clonotype: A read error is likely, as this CDR3 ends without the conserved phenylalanine or tryptophan. The J gene is TRBJ2-7, the V gene TRBV5-1, with D maybe TRBD2 (5 bases). V shed 1 base and J shed 2 bases, with 7 bases lying between them. The CDR3 contains 13 residues. The V gene's germline CDR1 is SGHRS and CDR2 YFSETQ. CDR3 nucleotides: TGCGCCAGCAGCTTGATGGGAGCCTACGAGCAGTACTTG. This sequence encodes CASSLMGAYEQYL.

The chain combines TRBV7-3 with TRBJ2-5; D is unresolved. V dropped 1 base and J dropped 1 base, with 10 bases sitting between them. Per germline, CDR1 SGHTA and CDR2 FQGTGA. This CDR3 has 15 amino acids. The CDR3 nucleotides are TGTGCCAGCAGCTTAAACGGCAGGCCCCAAGAGACCCAGTACTTC. It specifies CASSLNGRPQETQYF.

The chain joins TRBV7-9 to TRBJ2-5, with D possibly TRBD1 on 6 matching bases. There are 15 residues in the CDR3. Germline lookup yields CDR1 SEHNR and CDR2 FQNEAQ (reference sequence). Deletions cut 3 bases from V and 5 bases from J, with 16 bases between. The CDR3 sequence: CASSFAQGLKETQYF. The CDR3 DNA follows: TGTGCCAGCAGCTTCGCGCAGGGGCTGAAGGAGACCCAGTACTTC.

This clonotype has only a few counts. The gene calls are TRBV7-8 and TRBJ1-1; D remains ambiguous. V gave up 5 bases and J gave up 4 bases, with 20 bases separating them. The CDR3 covers 16 residues. In germline, CDR1 is SGHVS, CDR2 FQNEAQ. The CDR3 protein is CASSPFWDASSTEAFF. The CDR3 nucleotides read TGTGCCAGCAGCCCCTTTTGGGATGCGTCGAGCACTGAAGCTTTCTTT.

The rearrangement links TRBV9 to TRBJ2-5, with a tentative D call TRBD1 (5 bases). Judging by the DNA end, TRBJ2-7 fits better; the J call may be wrong. This CDR3 is built from 14 residues. Germline V lookup: CDR1 SGDLS, CDR2 YYNGEE. The CDR3: CASSVGDSFYEQYF. The CDR3 DNA reads as TGTGCCAGCAGCGTAGGTGACAGCTTCTACGAGCAGTACTTC.

This clonotype was seen a few times. The rearrangement links TRBV28 to TRBJ1-2; D is unclear. From germline, CDR1 is MDHEN and CDR2 SYDVKM. With 5 bases removed from V and 6 bases from J, the gap between germline ends came to 16 bases. The CDR3 length is 14 residues. CDR3 coding DNA: TGTGCCAGCAGTGCCGCCCCTCATCGCAATGGCTACACCTTC. It translates to CASSAAPHRNGYTF.

J is TRBJ2-7 and V is TRBV11-2; D is perhaps TRBD2 (6 bases). V was shortened by 3 bases and J by 5 bases, with 11 bases between the two germline ends. The CDR3 extends over 13 amino acids. CDR1 is SGHAT and CDR2 is FQNNGV in the germline V gene. The CDR3 is CASSFFGGDEQYF. The CDR3, as DNA: TGTGCCAGCAGCTTCTTCGGGGGTGACGAGCAGTACTTC.

The chain couples TRBV12-5 to TRBJ2-5, with unresolved D. The length of the CDR3 is 13 residues. V shed 1 base and J shed 3 bases, with 6 bases lying between them. CDR1 LGHNT and CDR2 FRNRAP come from the germline V gene. The CDR3 reads CASGLATKETQYF. In nucleotides, the CDR3 is TGTGCTAGTGGTTTGGCAACAAAAGAGACCCAGTACTTC.

This clonotype was seen at least ten times. This chain links TRBV20-1 with TRBJ2-7; 9 bases match TRBD1. CDR1 DFQATT and CDR2 SNEGSKA come from the germline V gene (reference sequence). The CDR3 is 14 amino acids. V lost 8 bases, J lost 6 bases, and 14 bases stayed unmatched. In DNA, the CDR3 is TGCAGTCCAAACCCCCGGGACAGGGATTTCGAGCAGTACTTC. Translation: CSPNPRDRDFEQYF.

J is TRBJ1-1 and V is TRBV20-1; D is perhaps TRBD1 (5 bases). Per germline, CDR1 DFQATT and CDR2 SNEGSKA (reference sequence). The CDR3 spans 13 residues. The V end was cut by 3 bases, the J end by 7 bases, with 15 bases between. This CDR3 reads CSASMGDAVEAFF. DNA of the CDR3: TGCAGTGCTAGTATGGGGGACGCCGTTGAAGCTTTCTTT.

The J gene is TRBJ1-3, the V gene TRBV5-1; D remains unclear. CDR1 is SGHRS, CDR2 YFSETQ, per germline. The V end was cut by 2 bases, the J end by 2 bases, with 8 bases between. The length of the CDR3 is 14 residues. CDR3 DNA sequence: TGCGCCAGCAGCTTATCGGACGCTGGAAACACCATATATTTT. This encodes CASSLSDAGNTIYF.

The rearrangement joins TRBV9 to TRBJ2-5; D is perhaps TRBD2 (6 bases). Germline CDR1 and CDR2: SGDLS and YYNGEE. This CDR3 is built from 15 residues. V lost 3 bases and J 4 bases, leaving 16 bases between the germline ends. CDR3 coding DNA: TGTGCCAGCAGCGAGGACGGAGACGGGGGAGAGACCCAGTACTTC. Protein: CASSEDGDGGETQYF.

This clonotype was counted between two and nine times. The V call is TRBV7-8, the J call TRBJ1-1; TRBD1 matches 9 bases. With 5 bases clipped from V and 3 bases from J, the junction kept 7 bases outside the gene matches. Germline assignment: CDR1 SGHVS and CDR2 FQNEAQ. The CDR3 is 15 residues long. The CDR3 DNA follows: TGTGCCAGCAGCCGATCACAGGGGGCGGACACTGAAGCTTTCTTT. This encodes CASSRSQGADTEAFF.

In its sample, this clonotype was seen a few times. The DNA for the CDR3 is TGCGCCAGCAGCTCTGGACAGGGAGTTGATGGCTACACCTTC. Its translation is CASSSGQGVDGYTF. The V call is TRBV5-1, the J call TRBJ1-2, with 8 positions matching TRBD1. The CDR3 length is 14 residues. The junction had 7 bases not matched to a gene; V was cut back by 3 bases and J by 6 bases. Germline CDR1 reads SGHRS; CDR2 reads YFSETQ.

This chain connects TRBV9 to TRBJ2-1; 12 bases are a match to TRBD2. The ends lost 0 bases at V and 9 bases at J; junction bases unmatched: 7. This CDR3 spans 16 amino acids. Germline CDR1 and CDR2: SGDLS and YYNGEE. As DNA, the CDR3 is TGTGCCAGCAGCGTAGACGGAGGACTAGCGGGACGTGAGCAGTTCTTC. As protein: CASSVDGGLAGREQFF.